This T cell receptor beta chain was documented in a study of T cells in Graves' hyperthyroidism and ophthalmopathy. TCR beta CDR3 regions were amplified from RNA. TCR CDR3 regions were first amplified by RT-PCR with HTBI primers. TCRdb called the multiplex PCR reads again in MiXCR, with one record for every CDR3 protein. The sample lists some 350,000 distinct CDR3 sequences, approximately 15% seen once, with about a third in the top ten. The CDR3 is 16 amino acids. Germline V lookup: CDR1 LGHDT, CDR2 YNNKEL (reference sequence). V lost 3 bases, J lost 2 bases, and 2 bases stayed unmatched. Study results and caveats: Ophthalmopathy and stable hyperthyroidism were separated by a 13 V-J model.

Ophthalmopathy patients showed a Clinical Activity Score of at least 3, NOSPECS grade of at least 4 and duration under 3 months. This clonotype was counted a few times. Antigen specificity is unknown. The sample was blood. The receptor comes from a woman aged 40 to 50 with Graves' ophthalmopathy. The chain recombines TRBV3-1 with TRBJ2-4; 12 bases are shared with TRBD2. This CDR3 reads CASSHLAGGTKNIQYF. The CDR3 DNA reads TGTGCCAGCAGCCATCTAGCGGGGGGGACCAAAAACATTCAGTACTTC.